This T cell receptor beta chain was recorded in a study of molecular identifiers for immune sequencing clone quantification. TCRdb passed the PCR reads through MiXCR, listing each CDR3 protein once. The sample contains around 25,000 distinct CDR3 sequences, 15% to 20% of which appear only once. This clonotype has a count of ten or more. Germline lookup yields CDR1 MNHNY and CDR2 SVGAGI (reference sequence). Trimming pared 5 bases from V and 0 bases from J, leaving 14 bases between. CDR3 size: 15 residues. The V gene is TRBV6-6, the J gene TRBJ2-7; D is undetermined. Sequencing input: naive CD8+ T cells from blood, with Jurkat cell RNA spiked in. Subset given: FACS-sorted CD8+CD4-CCR7+CD45RA+ naive T cells. The TCR sequence derives from a human donor in good health. Some libraries in this study had Jurkat cell RNA spiked in. CDR3 protein: CASSRTHPPSYEQYF. CDR3 nucleotide sequence: TGTGCCAGCAGTAGAACACATCCCCCCTCCTACGAGCAGTACTTC.